This paragraph reports one T cell receptor beta chain. Antigen: not known. This sample is part of a study of CD8+ T cells in alopecia areata. The wider study: Tofacitinib administration persisted for 6 to 18 months, succeeded by 6 months off drug. Study findings and constraints: Links between baseline CD8+ expansion and response need larger treated cohorts. A great number of expanded lesional clones endured in scalp and blood during tofacitinib.

Treatment indicated: oral pan-JAK inhibitor, 5-10 mg twice daily. Trimming took off 1 base at V and 9 bases at J, with 10 bases between the two ends. There are 12 residues in the CDR3. Germline V CDR1 and CDR2: GTSNPN, SVGIG (reference sequence). RNA extraction and reverse transcription yielded cDNA as sequencing template. The protocol was immunoSEQ multiplex PCR, while the TCRdb copy is restricted to in-frame clones and leaves out a portion. The repertoire holds around 150,000 clones, with about three fifths as singletons. The chain recombines TRBV30 with TRBJ1-5; D unclear. The sample in question was CD4+ T cells sorted from blood, obtained at week 4, from a patient treated with tofacitinib. This receptor was taken from a human donor with alopecia areata. Here the CDR3 reads CAWSAFHGPQHF. The CDR3 nucleotides read TGTGCCTGGAGTGCCTTTCATGGGCCCCAGCATTTT.